The entry below gives a single T cell receptor (beta chain) sequence along with its context. V was cut by 6 bases and J by 0 bases, with 12 bases left in between. The germline CDR1 and CDR2 sequences are ENHRY and SYGVKD. The CDR3 extends over 14 amino acids. These data originate in a study of CD8 T cells in ankylosing spondylitis. TCRdb independently ran MiXCR on the 5' RACE reads; one entry per CDR3 protein. The table records just under 350,000 distinct CDR3 sequences, about 14% of them present only once. The sample consisted of blood, either unsorted or a sorted T cell fraction (not recorded which). The sequence was obtained from a male donor with ankylosing spondylitis or in good health (not recorded which). This sequence joins TRBV10-3 and TRBJ2-7; no firm D call. Written as DNA, the CDR3 is TGTGCCATCAGCCCTGGCGAGAGCTCCTACGAGCAGTACTTC. Amino acid sequence: CAISPGESSYEQYF.